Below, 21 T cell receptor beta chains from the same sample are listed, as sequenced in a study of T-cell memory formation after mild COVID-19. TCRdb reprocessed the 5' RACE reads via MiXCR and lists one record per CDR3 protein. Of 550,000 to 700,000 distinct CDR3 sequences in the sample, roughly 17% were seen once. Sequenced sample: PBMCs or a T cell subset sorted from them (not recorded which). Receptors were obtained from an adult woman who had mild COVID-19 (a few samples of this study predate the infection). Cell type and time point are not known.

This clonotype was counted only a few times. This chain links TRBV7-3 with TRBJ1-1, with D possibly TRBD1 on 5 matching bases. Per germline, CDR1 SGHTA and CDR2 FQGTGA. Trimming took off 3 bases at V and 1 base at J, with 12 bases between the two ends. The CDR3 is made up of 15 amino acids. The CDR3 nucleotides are TGTGCCAGCAGCTTTGGTAGTGGGGGGAACACTGAAGCTTTCTTT. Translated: CASSFGSGGNTEAFF.

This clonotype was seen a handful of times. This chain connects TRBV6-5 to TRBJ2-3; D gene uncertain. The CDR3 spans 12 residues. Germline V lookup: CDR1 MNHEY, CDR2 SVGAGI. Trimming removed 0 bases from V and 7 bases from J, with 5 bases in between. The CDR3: CASSYSGYTQYF. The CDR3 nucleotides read TGTGCCAGCAGTTACTCCGGATATACGCAGTATTTT.

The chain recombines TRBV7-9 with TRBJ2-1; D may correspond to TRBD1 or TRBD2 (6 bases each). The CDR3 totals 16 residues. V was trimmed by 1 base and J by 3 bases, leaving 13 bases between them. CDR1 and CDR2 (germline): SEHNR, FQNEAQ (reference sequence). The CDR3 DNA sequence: TGTGCCAGCAGCTTAGGGAAGGGGGGCCTCTACAATGAGCAGTTCTTC. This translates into CASSLGKGGLYNEQFF.

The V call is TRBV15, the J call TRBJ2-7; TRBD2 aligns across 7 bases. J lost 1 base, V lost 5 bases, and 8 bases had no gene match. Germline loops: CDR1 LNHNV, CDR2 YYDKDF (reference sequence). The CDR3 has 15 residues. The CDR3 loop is CATSVRVSGSYEQYF. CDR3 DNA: TGTGCCACCAGCGTCCGGGTTAGCGGGTCCTACGAGCAGTACTTC.

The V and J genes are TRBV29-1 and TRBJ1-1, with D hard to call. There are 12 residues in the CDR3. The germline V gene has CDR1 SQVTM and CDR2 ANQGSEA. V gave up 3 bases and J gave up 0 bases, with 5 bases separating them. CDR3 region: CSVDGLNTEAFF. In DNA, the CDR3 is TGCAGCGTTGATGGGTTGAACACTGAAGCTTTCTTT.

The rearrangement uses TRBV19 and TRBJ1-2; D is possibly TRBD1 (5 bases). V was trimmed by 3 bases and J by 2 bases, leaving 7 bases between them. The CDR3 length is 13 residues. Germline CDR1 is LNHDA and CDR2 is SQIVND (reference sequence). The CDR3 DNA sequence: TGTGCCAGTAGTATCAGGGAAAACTATGGCTACACCTTC. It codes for CASSIRENYGYTF.

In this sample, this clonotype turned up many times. CDR3 region: CASSLDGGQNNEQFF. In DNA form, the CDR3 reads TGCGCCAGCAGCTTGGACGGGGGACAGAACAATGAGCAGTTCTTC. This chain uses TRBV5-1 with TRBJ2-1, with a possible D match to TRBD1 (7 bases). Trimming stripped 0 bases from V and 5 bases from J, with 12 bases between. Germline assignment: CDR1 SGHRS and CDR2 YFSETQ. This CDR3 contains 15 residues.

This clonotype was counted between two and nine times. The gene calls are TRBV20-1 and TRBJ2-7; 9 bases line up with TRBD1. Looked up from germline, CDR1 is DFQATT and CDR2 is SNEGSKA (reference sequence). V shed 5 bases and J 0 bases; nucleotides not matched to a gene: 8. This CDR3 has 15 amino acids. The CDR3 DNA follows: TGCAGTGCTGGCCACGGACAGGGGAGCTCCTACGAGCAGTACTTC. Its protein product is CSAGHGQGSSYEQYF.

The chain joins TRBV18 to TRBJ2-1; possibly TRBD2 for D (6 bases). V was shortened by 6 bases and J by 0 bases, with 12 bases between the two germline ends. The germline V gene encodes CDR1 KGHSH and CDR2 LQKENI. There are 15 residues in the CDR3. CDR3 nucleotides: TGTGCCAGCTCTGCTAGCGAAAGCTCCTACAATGAGCAGTTCTTC. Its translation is CASSASESSYNEQFF.

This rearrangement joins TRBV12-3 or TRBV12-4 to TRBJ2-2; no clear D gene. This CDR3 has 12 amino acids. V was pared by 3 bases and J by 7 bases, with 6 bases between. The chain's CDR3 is CASSLGHGELFF. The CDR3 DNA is TGTGCCAGCAGTTTGGGCCACGGGGAGCTGTTTTTT.

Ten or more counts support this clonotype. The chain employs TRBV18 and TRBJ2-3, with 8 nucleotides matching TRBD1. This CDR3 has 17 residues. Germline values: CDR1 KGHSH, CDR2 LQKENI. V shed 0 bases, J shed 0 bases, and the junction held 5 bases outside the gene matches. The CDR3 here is CASSPPLTGVSTDTQYF. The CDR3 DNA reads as TGTGCCAGCTCACCACCCTTGACAGGGGTGAGCACAGATACGCAGTATTTT. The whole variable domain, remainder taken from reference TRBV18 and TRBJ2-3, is NAGVMQNPRHLVRRRGQEARLRCSPMKGHSHVYWYRQLPEEGLKFMVYLQKENIIDESGMPKERFSAEFPKEGPSILRIQQVVRGDSAAYFCASSPPLTGVSTDTQYFGPGTRLTVL.

CDR3 amino acids: CASSFLGLGTDTQYF. The CDR3 DNA is TGTGCCAGCAGCTTTTTGGGTTTGGGCACAGATACGCAGTATTTT. The gene calls are TRBV11-2 and TRBJ2-3; D remains unclear. V lost 3 bases to trimming and J lost 1 base, with 11 bases between them. Germline CDR1 and CDR2: SGHAT and FQNNGV. The CDR3 loop spans 15 amino acids.

The CDR3 DNA reads as TGTGCCAGTACTCAAGCCAGGGGGAACACTGAAGCTTTCTTT. Protein product: CASTQARGNTEAFF. This chain uses TRBV19 with TRBJ1-1; TRBD1 is a possible D gene (6 bases). This CDR3 is built from 14 residues. Germline V lookup: CDR1 LNHDA, CDR2 SQIVND (reference sequence). Trimming removed 7 bases from V and 1 base from J, with 13 bases in between.

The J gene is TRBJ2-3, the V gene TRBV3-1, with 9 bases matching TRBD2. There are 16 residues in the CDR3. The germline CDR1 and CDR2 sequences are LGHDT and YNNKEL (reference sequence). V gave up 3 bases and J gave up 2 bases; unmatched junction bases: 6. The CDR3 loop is CASSQVAGDNTDTQYF. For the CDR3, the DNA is TGTGCCAGCAGCCAGGTAGCGGGGGATAACACAGATACGCAGTATTTT.

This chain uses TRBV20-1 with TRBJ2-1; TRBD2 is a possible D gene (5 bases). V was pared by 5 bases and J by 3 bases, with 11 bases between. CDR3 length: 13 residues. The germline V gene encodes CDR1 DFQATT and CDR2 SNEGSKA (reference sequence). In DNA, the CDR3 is TGCAGTGCTGCGGCGGGCAACTACAATGAGCAGTTCTTC. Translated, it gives CSAAAGNYNEQFF.

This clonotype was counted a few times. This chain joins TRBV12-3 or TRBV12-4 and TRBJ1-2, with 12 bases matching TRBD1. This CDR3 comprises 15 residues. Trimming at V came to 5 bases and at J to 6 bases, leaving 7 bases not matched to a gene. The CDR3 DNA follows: TGTGCCAGCAGTCTCTCCGGGACAGGGGGCGATGGCTACACCTTC. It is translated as CASSLSGTGGDGYTF.

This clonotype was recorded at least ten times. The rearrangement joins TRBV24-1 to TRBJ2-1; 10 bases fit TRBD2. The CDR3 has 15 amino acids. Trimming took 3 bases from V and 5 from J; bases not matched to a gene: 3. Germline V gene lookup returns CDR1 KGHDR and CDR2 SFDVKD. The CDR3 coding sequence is TGTGCCACCAGTGATATAGGACTAGCGGACAATGAGCAGTTCTTC. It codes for CATSDIGLADNEQFF.

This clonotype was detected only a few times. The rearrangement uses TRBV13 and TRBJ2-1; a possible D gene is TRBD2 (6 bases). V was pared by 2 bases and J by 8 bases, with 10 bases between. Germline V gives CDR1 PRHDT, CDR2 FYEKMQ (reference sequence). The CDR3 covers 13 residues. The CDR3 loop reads CASSLRGTDEQFF. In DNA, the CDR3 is TGTGCCAGCAGCTTACGGGGGACGGATGAGCAGTTCTTC.

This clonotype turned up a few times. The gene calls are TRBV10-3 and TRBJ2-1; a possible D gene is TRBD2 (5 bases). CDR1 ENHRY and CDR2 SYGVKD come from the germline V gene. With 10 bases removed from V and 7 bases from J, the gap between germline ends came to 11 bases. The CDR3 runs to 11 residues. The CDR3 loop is CATAGENEQFF. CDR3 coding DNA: TGTGCCACCGCCGGGGAGAATGAGCAGTTCTTC.

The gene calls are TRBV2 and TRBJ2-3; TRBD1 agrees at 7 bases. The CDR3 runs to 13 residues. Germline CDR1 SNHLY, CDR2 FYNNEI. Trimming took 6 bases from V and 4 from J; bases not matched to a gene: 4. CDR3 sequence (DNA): TGTGCCAGCAGAGGACAGGCCCCAGATACGCAGTATTTT. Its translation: CASRGQAPDTQYF.

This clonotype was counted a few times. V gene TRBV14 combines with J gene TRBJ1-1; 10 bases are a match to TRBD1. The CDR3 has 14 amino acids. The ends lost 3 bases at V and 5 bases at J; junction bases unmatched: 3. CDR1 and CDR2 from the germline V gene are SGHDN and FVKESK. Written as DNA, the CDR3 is TGTGCCAGCAGCCAGACAGGGGGCCGTACTGAAGCTTTCTTT. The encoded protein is CASSQTGGRTEAFF.